This section outlines one T cell receptor beta chain sequence together with its context. This receptor's antigen is unknown. The cohort was made up of approximately 670 healthy bone marrow donors. At the time of sampling, all cohort members were nominally healthy, though unrecorded immune exposures were likely present. The donor was CMV seropositive and belonged to the group of more than 250 seropositive cohort members. Each donor provided a peripheral blood sample, and peripheral blood mononuclear cells were used for TCR beta sequencing. The Qiagen DNeasy Blood Extraction Kit was used to extract genomic DNA from the blood cell samples. This specimen belongs to a study of cytomegalovirus exposure and HLA in healthy donors (dated 2017 in TCRdb). In terms of the full investigation: According to an earlier analysis of around 600 of the donors, about 179 million T cells yielded roughly 110 million unique TCR beta sequences and 276 Gb of sequence data. Roughly 300 gigabases of sequencing data and around 80 million unique TCR sequences made up an early release that covered several hundred HLA-typed donors. Among the roughly 370 genotyped donors, 75% to 90% belonged to the genetic ancestry cluster associated with self-reported Caucasian donors. The study aimed to test whether cataloging public T cell receptors could reveal signatures of past pathogen exposure. The study profiled the T cell repertoires of hundreds of subjects by immunosequencing and related them to cytomegalovirus serostatus. In addition to the first cohort of approximately 670 subjects, a separate validation cohort of around 110 different subjects was used. To predict cytomegalovirus infection status, the study brought together high-throughput TCR immunosequencing, statistical association of individual TCRs with disease status, and machine learning. A later analysis re-analyzed previously published TCR beta repertoires from roughly 600 donors and added high-resolution HLA genotyping to study TCR occurrence patterns. The later analysis used no new phenotypic data to find candidate immune exposures, relying instead on TCR beta sequences and their occurrence across donors. In an earlier analysis of about 590 of the donors, high-throughput TCR beta sequencing was used to judge whether each TCR beta V gene segment behaved as functional or pseudogenic. Alongside the repertoire data, information on donor age, sex, ethnicity and CMV serostatus was compiled. In a later genetic analysis, genome-wide SNP genotypes for about three fifths of the roughly 670 donors were used, and that subset was treated as a discovery cohort. Every discovery cohort repertoire had been produced on one sequencing platform. Class I and class II HLA loci were covered by the typing at four-digit resolution. Typing coverage differed by locus: A, B, C, DRB1 and DQB1 were typed in roughly 620-630 donors, DQA1 in 500 to 550, DPA1 in nearly 610, and DPB1 in 450 to 490. About five DR-DQ haplotypes were treated as single units for association and clustering because of strong linkage in the cohort. On average, roughly 200,000 unique TCR beta nucleotide sequences were sequenced per donor among some 430 genotyped donors of the cohort, with roughly 19% of those sequences being non-productive.

From the germline V gene, CDR1 is MNHNS and CDR2 is SASEGT. From V the trimming removes 8 bases and from J it removes 4 bases, while the gene matches leave 6 bases of the junction unaccounted for. The CDR3 goes from the cysteine to the phenylalanine over 14 residues. Of all the DNA, just the CDR3 is kept, 42 bases in frame from base 1. Results and caveats for the whole study, not just this receptor: In this cohort, only TCR beta chains were sequenced, and detectable features were limited by the absence of alpha or paired-chain data. In a later analysis, HLA-associated TCR beta chains were found to be more clonally expanded and to have lower generation probabilities than equally common non-associated chains. Because counts were too low, seventeen rarely observed V segments, including chromosome 9 orphons, were excluded from the earlier analysis of some 590 of the donors. Strong co-occurrence of HLA alleles, especially DR and DQ, made assigning TCR associations to individual alleles difficult. According to the authors, the approach could potentially be generalized to other disease states and immunological phenotypes. The study listed approximately 150 TCR beta chains as associated with cytomegalovirus. In vitro tests confirmed that a few of the cytomegalovirus-associated TCR beta chains recognize cytomegalovirus antigens. The classifier was reported to diagnose cytomegalovirus status with high specificity and sensitivity in both the original and validation cohorts. Because HLA typing was unavailable for some donors at each locus, only the typed subset was used in association tests. A later analysis found that most CMV-associated TCR beta chains appeared HLA-restricted, with HLA associations seemingly driven largely by CMV exposure. Most TCR sequences were seen in very few donors, while some public TCRs were found in many individuals. A further reported finding was that TCR beta sequences accurately predicted the HLA-A and HLA-B alleles for most subjects in the first cohort. According to a later analysis, parvovirus B19, influenza, CMV and Epstein-Barr virus appeared linked to several top co-occurrence clusters. Broadly in line with IMGT annotations, most TCR beta V segments showed up in productive rearrangements about 87% or about 30% of the time in an earlier analysis of several hundred of the donors. V-gene and J-gene trimming of TCR beta chains was associated with a missense DCLRE1C variant in a later genetic analysis, and the association was replicated in an independent cohort. Immune exposure information for the cohort was limited to CMV serostatus. Linkage disequilibrium might explain the correlated functional status among segregating V segments, but an unknown experimental factor could not be excluded. Sequencing depth was assumed to be roughly uniform across donors in the presence/absence analyses, though that assumption may not hold. A later analysis associated roughly 17,000 TCR beta sequences with specific HLA alleles at a false discovery rate of 0.05. A cluster of highly shared sequence variants was judged likely to represent a technical artifact of the sequencing pipeline. Because the 87-base-pair reads could not distinguish some IMGT-functional V segments, including TRBV6-2 and TRBV6-3, those segments were excluded. A later analysis found that TCR association rates varied across HLA loci, with DRB1 alleles showing the most associated TCRs and HLA-C alleles the fewest. A later genetic analysis reported fewer N-insertions in productive TCRs among donors in an Asian-associated ancestry cluster than the roughly 650-donor mean.

The method behind the library was the immunoSEQ multiplex PCR assay. For the multiplex PCR, a mixture combining 60 forward primers for TCR Vbeta segments and 13 reverse primers for TCR Jbeta segments was used. A multiplex PCR assay on genomic DNA amplified the CDR3 region of rearranged TCR beta genes. On the Illumina HiSeq System, the amplified TCR beta libraries were sequenced as 87-base-pair reads. The authors' pipeline ran thus. In a later analysis, 80 million or so unique TCR beta chains were counted across the approximately 640 repertoires, and around 10 million of these chains were shared by at least two donors. Raw reads were error-corrected and collapsed into unique sequences by a nearest-neighbor algorithm in which closely related sequences were merged to remove PCR and sequencing errors. Alignment of CDR3 sequences to IMGT reference sequences was used to assign V, D and J gene segments. For a sequence to be retained, a match of at least six nucleotides was required to both a V gene segment and a J gene segment. A rearrangement counted as productive if the CDR3 had no stop codons and remained in frame with V and J, and every other rearrangement counted as non-productive. Following IMGT convention, CDR3 was defined as the stretch from the second conserved V-encoded cysteine up to the conserved J-encoded phenylalanine. In an earlier analysis of roughly 580 of the donors, sequences lacking an unambiguous match to a single V gene segment were excluded. In an earlier analysis of approximately 560 of the donors, a V segment was called functional when productive rearrangements were above 56.7%, and segregating when the standard deviation between donors exceeded 5%. A statistical classification framework was built for diagnosing cytomegalovirus status from the catalog of TCR beta chain sequences. In a later analysis, V and J genes were assigned by comparing TCR nucleotide sequences against IMGT/GENE-DB human TR gene sequences. The TCRdist pipeline was used in a later analysis to assign CDR3 sequences and most-parsimonious VDJ recombination scenarios. In a later analysis, each TCR beta chain was defined by its CDR3 amino acid sequence together with its V-gene family, and reads lacking a unique V-gene family were excluded. In a later analysis, 500 to 700 highly shared, low-generation-probability nucleotide sequences were removed to address suspected cross-contamination and a sequencing artifact. In a later analysis, a clonal expansion index was calculated for each public chain from normalized within-repertoire ranks of inferred template counts. A later analysis computed generation probabilities with a VDJ recombination model fitted to out-of-frame rearrangements, and checked the results against IGoR. A later analysis scored TCR-TCR, TCR-HLA and TCR-CMV co-occurrence with hypergeometric tests, applying a repertoire-size bias correction to TCR pairs. A later analysis estimated false discovery rates by permuting HLA or CMV assignments 20 times. In a later analysis, co-occurring TCRs were grouped using DBSCAN, with TCRdist sequence similarity added in when clustering inside HLA-allele-positive subsets. Repertoires with fewer than 30,000 or more than 120,000 public chains, plus five repertoires with anomalous nucleotide sharing, were excluded from co-occurrence clustering. This is the immuneACCESS table as TCRdb keeps it, with only in-frame sequences that have V and J called. A part of the clones is gone; compared with another copy, unresolved V genes explain less than half, and the rest is unexplained. V, J and clone size derive from that table, while D and trimming were established from the DNA sequence. The sample's own table lists about 55,000 clones. The ten largest clones represent about 9.1% of the sample.

The V gene is TRBV6-1 and the J gene is TRBJ1-5, with 9 middle bases fitting TRBD1. This sequence originates from a man in his fifties in good health and CMV-seropositive. The sequencing sample was made of PBMCs. The DNA is TGTGCCAGCTCCACAGGGGGCGGGAATCAGCCCCAGCATTTT. This is translated as CASSTGGGNQPQHF.